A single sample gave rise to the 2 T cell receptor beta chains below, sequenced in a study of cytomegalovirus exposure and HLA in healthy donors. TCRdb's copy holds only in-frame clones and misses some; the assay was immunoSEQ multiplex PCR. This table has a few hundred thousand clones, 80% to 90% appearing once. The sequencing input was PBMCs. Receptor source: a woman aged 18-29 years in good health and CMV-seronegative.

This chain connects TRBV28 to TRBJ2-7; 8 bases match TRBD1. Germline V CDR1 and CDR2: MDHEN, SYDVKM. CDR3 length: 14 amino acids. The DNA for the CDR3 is TGTACGGACAGGGAGTTAGGGATTTCCTACGAGCAGTACTTC. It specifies CTDRELGISYEQYF.

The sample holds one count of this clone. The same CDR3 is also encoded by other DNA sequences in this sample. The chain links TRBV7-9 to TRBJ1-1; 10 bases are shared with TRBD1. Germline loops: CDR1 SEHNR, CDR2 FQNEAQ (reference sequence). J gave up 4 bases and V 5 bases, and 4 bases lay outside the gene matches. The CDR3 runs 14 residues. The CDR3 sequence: CASSLWTGGTEAFF. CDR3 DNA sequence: TGTGCCAGCAGCCTATGGACAGGGGGCACTGAAGCTTTCTTT.